This T cell receptor (beta chain) was identified in a study of blood T cell repertoires in COVID-19. Across the study: Samples taken during acute and convalescent COVID-19 were collected in the United States, Italy and Spain. The cDNA or gDNA used as material had been derived from T cells, B-cell-depleted T cells, or PBMCs.

In the original analysis: Counts of nucleated cells, estimated from reference gene primer amplification, were obtained. Profiling relied on immunoSEQ multiplex PCR, and the TCRdb table lists in-frame clones only, not all of them. The V and J calls and clone size were taken over from that table, and D and trimming were inferred from the DNA. Of about 180,000 clones in the sample, approximately 80% were seen once. Material for sequencing was peripheral blood. This clonotype was sampled from a human donor in a cohort sampled during active COVID-19.

The CDR3 nucleotides read TGTGCCAGCAACCCACAGGCATACAATGAGCAGTTCTTC. Residues: CASNPQAYNEQFF. The J gene is TRBJ2-1, the V gene TRBV5-6; a possible D gene is TRBD1 (5 bases). Trimming removed 6 bases from V and 4 bases from J, with 11 bases in between. Germline CDR1 is SGHDT and CDR2 is YYEEEE. The CDR3 runs to 13 residues. Complete variable domain (other parts from reference TRBV5-6 and TRBJ2-1): DAGVTQSPTHLIKTRGQQVTLRCSPKSGHDTVSWYQQALGQGPQFIFQYYEEEERQRGNFPDRFSGHQFPNYSSELNVNALLLGDSALYLCASNPQAYNEQFFGPGTRLTVL.